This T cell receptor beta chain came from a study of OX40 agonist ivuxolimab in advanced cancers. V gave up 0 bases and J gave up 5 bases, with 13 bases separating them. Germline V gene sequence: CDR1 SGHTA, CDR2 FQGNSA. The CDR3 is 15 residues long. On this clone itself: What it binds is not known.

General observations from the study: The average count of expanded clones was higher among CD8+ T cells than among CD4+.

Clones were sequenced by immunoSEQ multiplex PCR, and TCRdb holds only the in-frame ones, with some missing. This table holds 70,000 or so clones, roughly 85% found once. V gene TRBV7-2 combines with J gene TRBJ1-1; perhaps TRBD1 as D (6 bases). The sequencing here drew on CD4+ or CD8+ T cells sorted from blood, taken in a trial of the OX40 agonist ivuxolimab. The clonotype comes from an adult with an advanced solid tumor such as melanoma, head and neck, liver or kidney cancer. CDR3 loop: CASSLAPGQGTEAFF. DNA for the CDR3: TGTGCCAGCAGCTTAGCGCCAGGGCAGGGGACTGAAGCTTTCTTT.